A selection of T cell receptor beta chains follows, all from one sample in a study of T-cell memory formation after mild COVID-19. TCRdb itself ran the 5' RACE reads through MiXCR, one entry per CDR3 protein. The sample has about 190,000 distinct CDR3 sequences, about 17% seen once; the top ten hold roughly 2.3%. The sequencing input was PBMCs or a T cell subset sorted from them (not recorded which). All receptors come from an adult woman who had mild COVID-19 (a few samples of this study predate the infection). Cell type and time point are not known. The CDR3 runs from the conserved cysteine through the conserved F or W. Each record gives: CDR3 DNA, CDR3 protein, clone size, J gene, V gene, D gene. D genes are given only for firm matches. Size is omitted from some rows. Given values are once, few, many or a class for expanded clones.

CDR3 DNA: TGTGCCAGCAGCTTAGAAGGTCCAGGGACGTATGGCTACACCTTC; CDR3 protein: CASSLEGPGTYGYTF; clone size: .; J gene: TRBJ1-2; V gene: TRBV11-2; D gene: .
CDR3 DNA: TGTGCCAGCAGCTTAGCGGGAGGCCCCTACGAGCAGTACTTC; CDR3 protein: CASSLAGGPYEQYF; clone size: many; J gene: TRBJ2-7; V gene: TRBV7-2; D gene: .
CDR3 DNA: TGTGCCAGCAGCACAGCTAATACCAATGAGCAGTTCTTC; CDR3 protein: CASSTANTNEQFF; clone size: .; J gene: TRBJ2-1; V gene: TRBV12-3/TRBV12-4; D gene: .
CDR3 DNA: TGTGCCAGCAGCCGCCCCGGATCGGCTGGCTACACCTTC; CDR3 protein: CASSRPGSAGYTF; clone size: many; J gene: TRBJ1-2; V gene: TRBV7-9; D gene: .
CDR3 DNA: TGCAGCGTCAGACTAGCGGGGCACTTTGAGCAGTACTTC; CDR3 protein: CSVRLAGHFEQYF; clone size: .; J gene: TRBJ2-7; V gene: TRBV29-1; D gene: TRBD2
CDR3 DNA: TGTGCCAGCAGCTTGGGGGGAGGGGATACTGGCTACACCTTC; CDR3 protein: CASSLGGGDTGYTF; clone size: few; J gene: TRBJ1-2; V gene: TRBV7-9; D gene: .
CDR3 DNA: TGCAGTGCTAGAGATAAGGGGGGGCAGTACTTC; CDR3 protein: CSARDKGGQYF; clone size: .; J gene: TRBJ2-7; V gene: TRBV20-1; D gene: .
CDR3 DNA: TGCGCCAGCAGCTTCGAAGCGGGTTCCTACAATGAGCAGTTCTTC; CDR3 protein: CASSFEAGSYNEQFF; clone size: .; J gene: TRBJ2-1; V gene: TRBV5-1; D gene: .
CDR3 DNA: TGCAGTGCCAAGGAGGGGGGCCCTACGGGCAATCAGCCCCAGCATTTT; CDR3 protein: CSAKEGGPTGNQPQHF; clone size: .; J gene: TRBJ1-5; V gene: TRBV20-1; D gene: .
CDR3 DNA: TGCGCCAGCAGCTTGGGAAGGACTAGCGGACGTCAAGAGACCCAGTACTTC; CDR3 protein: CASSLGRTSGRQETQYF; clone size: few; J gene: TRBJ2-5; V gene: TRBV5-1; D gene: TRBD2
CDR3 DNA: TGTGCCAGCAGACCCGGACTAGCGGTGGAGACCCAGTACTTC; CDR3 protein: CASRPGLAVETQYF; clone size: few; J gene: TRBJ2-5; V gene: TRBV12-3/TRBV12-4; D gene: TRBD2
CDR3 DNA: TGTGCCAGCAGTTCGCGACTAGTCACAGATACGCAGTATTTT; CDR3 protein: CASSSRLVTDTQYF; clone size: .; J gene: TRBJ2-3; V gene: TRBV27; D gene: .
CDR3 DNA: TGTGCCAGCAGCTTGGCCCGGCAGGGGAGTACTGAAGCTTTCTTT; CDR3 protein: CASSLARQGSTEAFF; clone size: few; J gene: TRBJ1-1; V gene: TRBV7-2; D gene: .
CDR3 DNA: TGCAGTGCCGGGGATGGAGGGTACACTGAAGCTTTCTTT; CDR3 protein: CSAGDGGYTEAFF; clone size: .; J gene: TRBJ1-1; V gene: TRBV20-1; D gene: .
CDR3 DNA: TGCGCCAGCAGCTTGGGGTCGACAGGGGCCGCGGGGCATACGCAGTATTTT; CDR3 protein: CASSLGSTGAAGHTQYF; clone size: few; J gene: TRBJ2-3; V gene: TRBV5-1; D gene: TRBD1
CDR3 DNA: TGCAGCGTGGGACAGGGGGGACAAGAGACCCAGTACTTC; CDR3 protein: CSVGQGGQETQYF; clone size: .; J gene: TRBJ2-5; V gene: TRBV29-1; D gene: TRBD1
CDR3 DNA: TGTGCCACCAGCAGAGATTATATAACCTCCTACGAGCAGTACTTC; CDR3 protein: CATSRDYITSYEQYF; clone size: .; J gene: TRBJ2-7; V gene: TRBV15; D gene: .
CDR3 DNA: TGTGCCACGCATCGTGATGGCTACACCTTC; CDR3 protein: CATHRDGYTF; clone size: .; J gene: TRBJ1-2; V gene: TRBV6-5; D gene: .
CDR3 DNA: TGCAGCGTCAAAGAAGAAGGCTACACCTTC; CDR3 protein: CSVKEEGYTF; clone size: .; J gene: TRBJ1-2; V gene: TRBV29-1; D gene: .
CDR3 DNA: TGTGCCAGCAGTGCCCAGACACTGTTTTTT; CDR3 protein: CASSAQTLFF; clone size: .; J gene: TRBJ1-4; V gene: TRBV2; D gene: .
CDR3 DNA: TGCAGCGTTGAGGATCGGGGGCCCTACAATGAGCAGTTCTTC; CDR3 protein: CSVEDRGPYNEQFF; clone size: .; J gene: TRBJ2-1; V gene: TRBV29-1; D gene: .
CDR3 DNA: TGCAGTGCCCGAGCGGGACTAGTAAATGAGCAGTTCTTC; CDR3 protein: CSARAGLVNEQFF; clone size: many; J gene: TRBJ2-1; V gene: TRBV20-1; D gene: TRBD2
CDR3 DNA: TGTGCCAGCAGCCCCGCGGGGTACTATGGCTACACCTTC; CDR3 protein: CASSPAGYYGYTF; clone size: .; J gene: TRBJ1-2; V gene: TRBV6-5; D gene: .
CDR3 DNA: TGTGCCAGCAGCCCCCGAGCCGGGGGTAGTAATGAGCAGTTCTTC; CDR3 protein: CASSPRAGGSNEQFF; clone size: .; J gene: TRBJ2-1; V gene: TRBV7-9; D gene: .
CDR3 DNA: TGCAGTGCCCCAGGATTTTTAGCTTCGTCTGGGGCCAACGTCCTGACTTTC; CDR3 protein: CSAPGFLASSGANVLTF; clone size: .; J gene: TRBJ2-6; V gene: TRBV20-1; D gene: .
CDR3 DNA: TGTGCCAGCAGCTTACGCGGTAGGGACTACGAGCAGTACTTC; CDR3 protein: CASSLRGRDYEQYF; clone size: .; J gene: TRBJ2-7; V gene: TRBV11-2; D gene: .
CDR3 DNA: TGCAGTGCCCCCCCCCGGGGTCGGAGCACAGATACGCAGTATTTT; CDR3 protein: CSAPPRGRSTDTQYF; clone size: .; J gene: TRBJ2-3; V gene: TRBV20-1; D gene: .
CDR3 DNA: TGTGCCAGCAGCTTAGGGGTCGTGGATACGCAGTATTTT; CDR3 protein: CASSLGVVDTQYF; clone size: few; J gene: TRBJ2-3; V gene: TRBV7-2; D gene: .
CDR3 DNA: TGCGCCAGCAGCCATACTAGCGGGGACCAGTATTTT; CDR3 protein: CASSHTSGDQYF; clone size: few; J gene: TRBJ2-3; V gene: TRBV4-1; D gene: TRBD2
CDR3 DNA: TGTGCCACCAACGGCGGGAGGGCCTACAATGAGCAGTTCTTC; CDR3 protein: CATNGGRAYNEQFF; clone size: .; J gene: TRBJ2-1; V gene: TRBV24-1; D gene: TRBD2
CDR3 DNA: TGTGCCAGTACCCCCCCTTGGGGGGAGACCAATGAGCAGTTCTTC; CDR3 protein: CASTPPWGETNEQFF; clone size: .; J gene: TRBJ2-1; V gene: TRBV7-8; D gene: .
CDR3 DNA: TGTGCCAGCAGGGCAGGGACAGTGAACACCGGGGAGCTGTTTTTT; CDR3 protein: CASRAGTVNTGELFF; clone size: few; J gene: TRBJ2-2; V gene: TRBV2; D gene: TRBD1
CDR3 DNA: TGTGCCAGCAGTGAACTCATGTCTGGAAACACCATATATTTT; CDR3 protein: CASSELMSGNTIYF; clone size: few; J gene: TRBJ1-3; V gene: TRBV6-1; D gene: .
CDR3 DNA: TGTGCCACCAGTGATGCCCTCCTCGGGGATACGCAGTATTTT; CDR3 protein: CATSDALLGDTQYF; clone size: .; J gene: TRBJ2-3; V gene: TRBV24-1; D gene: .
CDR3 DNA: TGTGCCAGCAGCGGAGGACAGGGAGTCAGCTACACCTTC; CDR3 protein: CASSGGQGVSYTF; clone size: few; J gene: TRBJ1-2; V gene: TRBV9; D gene: TRBD1
CDR3 DNA: TGTGCCAGCAGCCGTCGGGCGGGAGGGCCTCCTGAGCAGTTCTTC; CDR3 protein: CASSRRAGGPPEQFF; clone size: many; J gene: TRBJ2-1; V gene: TRBV7-2; D gene: TRBD2
CDR3 DNA: TGTGCCAGCAGGTGGACAGGGAAGAACACTGAAGCTTTCTTT; CDR3 protein: CASRWTGKNTEAFF; clone size: .; J gene: TRBJ1-1; V gene: TRBV12-3/TRBV12-4; D gene: TRBD1
CDR3 DNA: TGTGCCAGCAGCTTAAAAAAGGAGGGGACTGAAGCTTTCTTT; CDR3 protein: CASSLKKEGTEAFF; clone size: .; J gene: TRBJ1-1; V gene: TRBV7-9; D gene: .
CDR3 DNA: TGCAGTGCTCCCATACCAGGGTTTCACGGGGAGCTGTTTTTT; CDR3 protein: CSAPIPGFHGELFF; clone size: medium-sized; J gene: TRBJ2-2; V gene: TRBV20-1; D gene: .
CDR3 DNA: TGTGCCAGCAGTTACTCGAGGTATAAGCAGCTCTACGAGCAGTACTTC; CDR3 protein: CASSYSRYKQLYEQYF; clone size: .; J gene: TRBJ2-7; V gene: TRBV6-2/TRBV6-3; D gene: .
CDR3 DNA: TGCGCCAGCAGCTCGTGGCCCAGCCCCGGTGACGAGCAGTACTTC; CDR3 protein: CASSSWPSPGDEQYF; clone size: many; J gene: TRBJ2-7; V gene: TRBV5-1; D gene: .
CDR3 DNA: TGTGCCAGCAGTTACTCCCGCAGGTATAGCAATCAGCCCCAGCATTTT; CDR3 protein: CASSYSRRYSNQPQHF; clone size: few; J gene: TRBJ1-5; V gene: TRBV6-2/TRBV6-3; D gene: .
CDR3 DNA: TGTGCCAGCAGCCAAGGGTCCGGGGAGCTGTTTTTT; CDR3 protein: CASSQGSGELFF; clone size: few; J gene: TRBJ2-2; V gene: TRBV3-1; D gene: .
CDR3 DNA: TGTGCCAGCAGCTTGGCCCCCACAGGAGCGAACACTGAAGCTTTCTTT; CDR3 protein: CASSLAPTGANTEAFF; clone size: few; J gene: TRBJ1-1; V gene: TRBV5-6; D gene: .
CDR3 DNA: TGTGCCAGCAGCTTAGACGGGGTGAGGGGCTACACCTTC; CDR3 protein: CASSLDGVRGYTF; clone size: .; J gene: TRBJ1-2; V gene: TRBV7-6; D gene: .
CDR3 DNA: TGTGCCAGCAGAAAGGGGGGAGGGATGAACACTGAAGCTTTCTTT; CDR3 protein: CASRKGGGMNTEAFF; clone size: few; J gene: TRBJ1-1; V gene: TRBV5-5; D gene: .
CDR3 DNA: TGCAGCGTTGCTTCGGTGTATGGCTACACCTTC; CDR3 protein: CSVASVYGYTF; clone size: .; J gene: TRBJ1-2; V gene: TRBV29-1; D gene: .
CDR3 DNA: TGTGCCAGCAGCCCCGGGCCCTTGGCGGCTGAAAAACTGTTTTTT; CDR3 protein: CASSPGPLAAEKLFF; clone size: few; J gene: TRBJ1-4; V gene: TRBV12-3/TRBV12-4; D gene: .
CDR3 DNA: TGCAGTGCTAGCGGACAGAGCTATGGCTACACCTTC; CDR3 protein: CSASGQSYGYTF; clone size: .; J gene: TRBJ1-2; V gene: TRBV20-1; D gene: .
CDR3 DNA: TGCAGTGCTAGAGATCTGACAGGGGCGAACCAGCCCCAGCATTTT; CDR3 protein: CSARDLTGANQPQHF; clone size: .; J gene: TRBJ1-5; V gene: TRBV20-1; D gene: TRBD1
CDR3 DNA: TGTGCCAGCAGTTTATTACTAGCGGGGGGGCTGCGGACGCAGTATTTT; CDR3 protein: CASSLLLAGGLRTQYF; clone size: .; J gene: TRBJ2-3; V gene: TRBV12-3/TRBV12-4; D gene: TRBD2